One sample yielded the 6 T cell receptor beta chains listed below, sequenced in a study of T cell responses to AZD1222 COVID-19 vaccine. The method was immunoSEQ multiplex PCR; TCRdb's version includes in-frame clones alone and lacks a portion of them. The sample holds roughly 180,000 clones, about 90% seen once. The specimen comprised peripheral blood, sampled on day 0 of AZD1222 vaccination. The source is an adult in good health.

This chain uses TRBV5-8 with TRBJ1-4; 12 bases map to TRBD1. V trimming: 2 bases; J trimming: 8 bases; junction bases outside the gene matches: 10. CDR3 length: 17 residues. The germline CDR1 and CDR2 sequences are SGHTS and YDEGEE. The CDR3 sequence: CASSFVGQGAKGEKLFF. DNA of the CDR3: TGTGCCAGCAGCTTTGTGGGACAGGGGGCGAAGGGGGAAAAACTGTTTTTT. The variable domain in full, completed from reference TRBV5-8 and TRBJ1-4, reads EAGVTQSPTHLIKTRGQQATLRCSPISGHTSVYWYQQALGLGLQFLLWYDEGEERNRGNFPPRFSGRQFPNYSSELNVNALELEDSALYLCASSFVGQGAKGEKLFFGSGTQLSVL.

The gene calls are TRBV7-3 and TRBJ1-2, with D perhaps matching TRBD1 (5 bases). Germline V lookup: CDR1 SGHTA, CDR2 FQGTGA. V was trimmed by 5 bases and J by 2 bases, leaving 15 bases between them. The CDR3 spans 15 residues. This chain's CDR3 is CASSLLDKVNYGYTF. The CDR3 nucleotides are TGTGCCAGCAGCCTACTGGACAAGGTGAACTATGGCTACACCTTC.

This clone has just one count. The same CDR3 also results from other DNA sequences found in this sample. The chain carries TRBV11-2 and TRBJ1-1; a possible D gene is TRBD1 (6 bases). The CDR3 totals 14 residues. Trimming took off 3 bases at V and 2 bases at J, with 10 bases between the two ends. CDR1 is SGHAT and CDR2 is FQNNGV in the germline V gene. The CDR3: CASSFIRGNTEAFF. The CDR3 DNA follows: TGTGCCAGCAGCTTCATCAGGGGTAACACTGAAGCTTTCTTT.

This clone was recorded a few times. This chain links TRBV7-9 with TRBJ2-7; 12 nucleotides match TRBD1. Germline-derived CDR1 and CDR2 are SEHNR and FQNEAQ (reference sequence). The CDR3 covers 14 residues. V shed 5 bases, J shed 5 bases, and the junction held 4 bases outside the gene matches. DNA of the CDR3: TGTGCCAGCAGCCCACGGGACAGGGGGCACGAGCAGTACTTC. Translated: CASSPRDRGHEQYF.

This clone was detected only once. The chain combines TRBV19 with TRBJ2-7; D is possibly TRBD2 (7 bases). The germline V gene encodes CDR1 LNHDA and CDR2 SQIVND (reference sequence). The CDR3 contains 14 residues. Trimming removed 6 bases from V and 7 bases from J, with 19 bases in between. CDR3 in DNA: TGTGCCAGTAGGATCTCGGGGGGCGCGGAGGAGCAGTACTTC. This codes for CASRISGGAEEQYF. The whole variable domain, filled in from reference TRBV19 and TRBJ2-7, reads DGGITQSPKYLFRKEGQNVTLSCEQNLNHDAMYWYRQDPGQGLRLIYYSQIVNDFQKGDIAEGYSVSREKKESFPLTVTSAQKNPTAFYLCASRISGGAEEQYFGPGTRLTVT.

The chain joins TRBV6-5 to TRBJ2-7; D gene ambiguous. Germline CDR1 and CDR2: MNHEY and SVGAGI. Trimming shortened V by 0 bases and J by 3 bases, and 6 bases separated the two germline ends. The CDR3 length is 13 residues. CDR3 bases: TGTGCCAGCAGTTACTCGGACGGCTACGAGCAGTACTTC. It yields the protein CASSYSDGYEQYF.